Listed below are T cell receptor beta chains from one sample, sequenced in a study of T cell responses to AZD1222 COVID-19 vaccine. The table came from immunoSEQ multiplex PCR; TCRdb's copy has only in-frame clones and leaves some out. The sample has about 130,000 clones, nearly 95% seen once. The starting material was peripheral blood, obtained on day 0 of AZD1222 vaccination. The receptors originated from an adult in good health. The CDR3 runs from the conserved cysteine through the conserved F or W. D genes are given only for firm matches. For some rows the clone size is stated as once, few or many, or as a class when expanded; others skip it.

size,J,V,D,CDR3,DNA
NA,TRBJ1-3,TRBV4-1,TRBD1,CASSLFGQGASSGNTIYF,TGCGCCAGCAGCCTCTTTGGACAGGGGGCCAGCTCTGGAAACACCATATATTTT
NA,TRBJ2-1,TRBV2,TRBD2,CASDRLAENEQFF,TGTGCCAGTGATAGACTAGCGGAGAATGAGCAGTTCTTC
NA,TRBJ2-1,TRBV15,TRBD1,CATSRSPGQGSYNEQFF,TGTGCCACCAGCCGCTCACCGGGACAGGGTTCCTACAATGAGCAGTTCTTC
NA,TRBJ1-2,TRBV4-1,TRBD1,CASSQDGTGMVYGYTF,TGCGCCAGCAGCCAAGACGGGACAGGGATGGTCTATGGCTACACCTTC
once,TRBJ2-3,TRBV7-9,TRBD1,CAGGRGQPDTQYF,TGTGCCGGGGGTAGGGGGCAACCAGATACGCAGTATTTT
NA,TRBJ2-7,TRBV6-5,TRBD1,CASTSTGTAYEQYF,TGTGCCAGCACCTCAACCGGGACAGCTTACGAGCAGTACTTC
NA,TRBJ2-3,TRBV10-3,NA,CAIGGGSTDTQYF,TGTGCCATCGGGGGCGGTAGCACAGATACGCAGTATTTT
NA,TRBJ2-2,TRBV5-1,NA,CASSPRVDTGELFF,TGCGCCAGCAGCCCTAGAGTGGACACCGGGGAGCTGTTTTTT
NA,TRBJ2-1,TRBV10-3,NA,CAIKGQSYNEQFF,TGTGCCATCAAAGGACAATCCTACAATGAGCAGTTCTTC
NA,TRBJ1-1,TRBV14,NA,CASSPRLDTEAFF,TGTGCCAGCAGCCCCCGTTTAGACACTGAAGCTTTCTTT
NA,TRBJ1-4,TRBV7-9,NA,CASSHIGHREKLFF,TGTGCCAGCAGCCATATCGGACACAGGGAAAAACTGTTTTTT
NA,TRBJ1-1,TRBV7-9,NA,CASSLGGEVKAFF,TGTGCCAGCAGCTTAGGTGGGGAGGTGAAGGCTTTCTTT
NA,TRBJ1-1,TRBV5-8,NA,CASSSATQGHTEAFF,TGTGCCAGCAGCTCCGCAACCCAAGGACACACTGAAGCTTTCTTT
NA,TRBJ1-1,TRBV7-9,NA,CASSSVRNTEAFF,TGTGCCAGCAGTTCAGTTAGAAACACTGAAGCTTTCTTT
NA,TRBJ1-1,TRBV5-1,NA,CASSPGQPNRNTEAFF,TGCGCCAGCAGCCCAGGACAGCCCAACAGGAACACTGAAGCTTTCTTT
NA,TRBJ2-2,TRBV2,NA,CANSRENTGELFF,TGTGCCAACTCCCGGGAGAACACCGGGGAGCTGTTTTTT
NA,TRBJ1-2,TRBV10-2,NA,CASSERQGHGYTF,TGCGCCAGCAGTGAGCGCCAGGGACATGGCTACACCTTC
NA,TRBJ2-1,TRBV4-1,NA,CASSDTGAEQFF,TGCGCCAGCAGCGATACCGGGGCTGAGCAGTTCTTC
NA,TRBJ2-3,TRBV24-1,NA,CATSDFGTDTQYF,TGTGCCACCAGTGATTTCGGGACAGATACGCAGTATTTT
NA,TRBJ2-7,TRBV10-3,NA,CAISTRANSYEQYF,TGTGCCATCAGCACCCGGGCAAACTCCTACGAGCAGTACTTC
NA,TRBJ1-2,TRBV3-1/TRBV3-2,NA,CASSRGSGEAYGYTF,TGTGCCAGCAGCCGCGGTTCTGGGGAGGCGTATGGCTACACCTTC
NA,TRBJ1-4,TRBV27,TRBD1,CASSSTGIGEKLFF,TGTGCCAGCAGTTCGACAGGGATCGGGGAAAAACTGTTTTTT
NA,TRBJ2-3,TRBV24-1,NA,CATSDLLTSRKSTDTQYF,TGTGCCACCAGTGATTTGCTCACGTCCAGGAAAAGCACAGATACGCAGTATTTT